This TCR beta chain was captured by sequencing in a study of T cells in Graves' hyperthyroidism and ophthalmopathy. Study-level points and caveats: Ophthalmopathy, which appeared later, was predicted by the model a median roughly 6.5 months before onset.

In the case of this clonotype: Its target is not known.

This CDR3 is 15 amino acids long. Germline lookup yields CDR1 SGHRS and CDR2 YFSETQ. J was trimmed by 0 bases and V by 5 bases; bases with no gene match: 2. RNA transcripts provided the source from which TCR beta CDR3 regions were amplified. Using the HTBI primer set, a first-round RT-PCR was run on the TCR CDR3. TCRdb fed the multiplex PCR reads into MiXCR, producing one record per CDR3 protein. This sample has roughly 720,000 distinct CDR3 sequences, with roughly 17% found just once. Using roughly 9.4 ml of fresh peripheral blood, PBMCs were prepared. This receptor was taken from a man between 45 and 60 years old with Graves' hyperthyroidism. The sample was blood. This sequence joins TRBV5-1 and TRBJ2-2; 9 bases are shared with TRBD2. Written as DNA, the CDR3 is TGCGCCAGCAGACTAGCGGGTACGAACACCGGGGAGCTGTTTTTT. Its protein product is CASRLAGTNTGELFF.